This T cell receptor (beta chain) was documented in a study of T cell changes during pregnancy in multiple sclerosis. The CDR3 has 16 amino acids. CDR1 WNHNN and CDR2 SYGVQD come from the germline V gene (reference sequence). V trimming: 0 bases; J trimming: 5 bases; junction bases outside the gene matches: 4. Within the sample, this clone is medium-sized. Libraries were prepared by immunoSEQ multiplex PCR; TCRdb keeps only in-frame clonotypes and omits some of them. The table lists about 40,000 clones, roughly nine tenths of them singletons. Sequences were derived from CD4+ T cells from peripheral blood mononuclear cells, sampled after pregnancy. The chain has TRBV10-1 and TRBJ2-5; 12 bases align to TRBD2. The sequence came from a female donor with multiple sclerosis, enrolled in a pregnancy study. The CDR3 sequence: CASSESYLAGGETQYF. For the CDR3, the DNA is TGCGCCAGCAGTGAGTCGTATCTAGCGGGAGGGGAGACCCAGTACTTC.